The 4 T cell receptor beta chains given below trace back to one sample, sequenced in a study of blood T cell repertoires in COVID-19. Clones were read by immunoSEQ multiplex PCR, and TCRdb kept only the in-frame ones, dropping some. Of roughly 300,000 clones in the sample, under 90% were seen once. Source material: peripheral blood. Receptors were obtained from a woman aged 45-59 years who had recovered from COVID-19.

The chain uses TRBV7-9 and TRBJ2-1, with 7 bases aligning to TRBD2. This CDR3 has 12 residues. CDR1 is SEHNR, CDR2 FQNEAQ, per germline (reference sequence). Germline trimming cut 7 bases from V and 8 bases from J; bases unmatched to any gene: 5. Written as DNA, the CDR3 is TGTGCCAGCACCCTGGGGGGGGATGAGCAGTTCTTC. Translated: CASTLGGDEQFF. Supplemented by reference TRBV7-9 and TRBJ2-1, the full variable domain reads DTGVSQNPRHKITKRGQNVTFRCDPISEHNRLYWYRQTLGQGPEFLTYFQNEAQLEKSRLLSDRFSAERPKGSFSTLEIQRTEQGDSAMYLCASTLGGDEQFFGPGTRLTVL.

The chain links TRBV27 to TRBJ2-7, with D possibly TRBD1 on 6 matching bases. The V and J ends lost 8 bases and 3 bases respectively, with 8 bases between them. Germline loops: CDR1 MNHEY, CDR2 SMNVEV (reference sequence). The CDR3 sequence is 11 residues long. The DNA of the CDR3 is TGTGCCAGCGGACAGATCTACGAGCAGTACTTC. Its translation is CASGQIYEQYF.

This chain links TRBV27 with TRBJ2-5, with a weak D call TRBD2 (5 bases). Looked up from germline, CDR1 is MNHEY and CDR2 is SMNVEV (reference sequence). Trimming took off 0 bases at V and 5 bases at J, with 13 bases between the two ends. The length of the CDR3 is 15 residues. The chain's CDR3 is CASSLSGAGGETQYF. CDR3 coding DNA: TGTGCCAGCAGTTTATCGGGCGCGGGTGGGGAGACCCAGTACTTC.

The DNA for the CDR3 is TGTGCCAGCAGTGAAGCACTAGCGGGAAGCACAGATACGCAGTATTTT. Its translation is CASSEALAGSTDTQYF. The V and J genes are TRBV2 and TRBJ2-3; 10 bases align to TRBD2. The V gene end was trimmed by 0 bases and the J gene end by 0 bases; junction bases not matched to a gene: 0. This CDR3 comprises 16 residues. CDR1 is SNHLY and CDR2 is FYNNEI in the germline V gene.